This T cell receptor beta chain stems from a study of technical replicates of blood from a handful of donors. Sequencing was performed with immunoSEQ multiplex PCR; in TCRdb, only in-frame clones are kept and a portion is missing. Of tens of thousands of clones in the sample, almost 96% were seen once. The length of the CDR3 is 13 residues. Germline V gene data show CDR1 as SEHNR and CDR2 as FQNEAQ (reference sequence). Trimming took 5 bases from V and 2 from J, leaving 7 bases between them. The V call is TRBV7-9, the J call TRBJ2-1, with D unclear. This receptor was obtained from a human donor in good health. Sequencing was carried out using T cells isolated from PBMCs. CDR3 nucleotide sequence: TGTGCCAGCAGCACGCGCCCCTACAATGAGCAGTTCTTC. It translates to CASSTRPYNEQFF.